This is a list of T cell receptor beta chains from one sample in a study of T cells in Graves' hyperthyroidism and ophthalmopathy. TCRdb independently ran MiXCR on the multiplex PCR reads; one entry per CDR3 protein. Of more than 650,000 distinct CDR3 sequences in the sample, about 15% were seen once. Sequencing was carried out using blood. These receptor sequences come from a young woman with Graves' hyperthyroidism. Each CDR3 is given with its conserved first and last residue. D genes are given only for firm matches. Rows give clone size only sometimes, using once, few, many, or a class for an expanded clone.

size	D	V	J	DNA	CDR3
.	TRBD1	TRBV6-1	TRBJ2-5	TGTGCCAGCAGTGAACTGACAGGGGGAGGAGAGACCCAGTACTTC	CASSELTGGGETQYF
many	.	TRBV27	TRBJ1-1	TGTGCCAGCAGTTTCCATCTGACAGAATTGAACACTGAAGCTTTCTTT	CASSFHLTELNTEAFF
.	.	TRBV27	TRBJ2-1	TGTGCCAGCAGTCGCGGGACCCTGGTCGATGAGCAGTTCTTC	CASSRGTLVDEQFF
many	TRBD2	TRBV7-9	TRBJ2-3	TGTGCCAGCAGCTTAACCGGGACTAGCCCAGATACGCAGTATTTT	CASSLTGTSPDTQYF
few	TRBD2	TRBV7-2	TRBJ2-2	TGTGCCAGCAGCTTAGGGGGGGGGTACGGGGAGCTGTTTTTT	CASSLGGGYGELFF
.	.	TRBV19	TRBJ1-1	TGTGCCAGTAGCACCTCTTTGGGCGGTGAAGCTTTCTTT	CASSTSLGGEAFF
many	.	TRBV6-1	TRBJ2-4	TGTGCCAGCAGGTCGGCTGTGGGGCAAAACATTCAGTACTTC	CASRSAVGQNIQYF
few	TRBD2	TRBV20-1	TRBJ2-1	TGCAGTGCTCCGGGACTAGCGGATTCCCTCTCCTACAATGAGCAGTTCTTC	CSAPGLADSLSYNEQFF
.	TRBD2	TRBV6-2/TRBV6-3	TRBJ2-1	TGTGCCAGCACCGAGAGGGCTAGCGGGAGTAATGAGCAGTTCTTC	CASTERASGSNEQFF
few	.	TRBV7-9	TRBJ2-1	TGTGCCAGCAGCTTAGCGCTGGGGCTATCCTACAATGAGCAGTTCTTC	CASSLALGLSYNEQFF
.	.	TRBV6-5	TRBJ2-7	TGTGCCAGCAGTTACTCGAACGGGTTGGAGCAGTACTTC	CASSYSNGLEQYF
many	.	TRBV5-5	TRBJ1-2	TGTGCCAGCAGCTTGTTACTTGACCGAATTTCGCAAGTTGGCTACACCTTC	CASSLLLDRISQVGYTF
many	.	TRBV30	TRBJ2-1	TGTGGCGGGGGCGACTCCTACAATGAGCAGTTCTTC	CGGGDSYNEQFF
.	.	TRBV5-1	TRBJ1-6	TGCGCCAGCAGCTTGGACAGGGTTTCAACCCTCCACTTT	CASSLDRVSTLHF
.	TRBD1	TRBV4-2	TRBJ1-5	TGTGCCAGCAGCCACGACAGGGAGAATCAGCCCCAGCATTTT	CASSHDRENQPQHF
few	.	TRBV6-2/TRBV6-3	TRBJ1-2	TGTGCCAGCAGTTACTCGAGTAGTCGTGAACTTCAAATCCTGGGGGGCTACACCTTC	CASSYSSSRELQILGGYTF
many	TRBD2	TRBV7-2	TRBJ2-1	TGTGCCAGCAGCTTACTAGCGGGAGGACTTACGTACAATGAGCAGTTCTTC	CASSLLAGGLTYNEQFF
few	.	TRBV5-1	TRBJ2-5	TGCGCCAGCAGCTACGACAGCGAGGAGACCCAGTACTTC	CASSYDSEETQYF
many	TRBD1	TRBV20-1	TRBJ2-5	TGCAGTGCTAGAACAGGGGGCGAGACCCAGTACTTC	CSARTGGETQYF
few	.	TRBV29-1	TRBJ1-1	TGCAGCGTTCAGGGTTTGGGCACTGAAGCTTTCTTT	CSVQGLGTEAFF
few	.	TRBV11-1	TRBJ2-7	TGTGCCGGCAGCTGGGGACAAGGAATCAACGAGCAGTACTTC	CAGSWGQGINEQYF
few	.	TRBV18	TRBJ2-2	TGTGCCAGCTCACCGGGAAGGGAGCTGTTTTTT	CASSPGRELFF
few	.	TRBV24-1	TRBJ2-1	TGTGCCACCAGTGATTTAGGAGACAATTCTTACAATGAGCAGTTCTTC	CATSDLGDNSYNEQFF
many	TRBD2	TRBV28	TRBJ2-7	TGTGCCAGCAGTCTCACTCCGGGACAGGGTACTAGCGGGGGTGCCTACGAGCAGTACTTC	CASSLTPGQGTSGGAYEQYF
few	.	TRBV6-1	TRBJ2-3	TGTGCCAGCAGTGGACGGATTTTAACAGATACGCAGTATTTT	CASSGRILTDTQYF
many	.	TRBV2	TRBJ1-2	TGTGCCAGCAGTGAATGGGGGGGATCGCGTGGCTACACCTTC	CASSEWGGSRGYTF
.	.	TRBV28	TRBJ1-5	TGTGCCAGCAGTTCCCCCAACAGTCAGCCCCAGCATTTT	CASSSPNSQPQHF
many	TRBD1	TRBV28	TRBJ2-3	TGTGCCAGCAGTTTAGGGGGAGTAAGGGGGCCCCAATATCACACAGATACGCAGTATTTT	CASSLGGVRGPQYHTDTQYF
many	TRBD2	TRBV13	TRBJ2-7	TGTGCCAGCAGCCACTCGGGACGGGAGGAAGTGATCGAGCAGTACTTC	CASSHSGREEVIEQYF
many	.	TRBV7-2	TRBJ1-4	TGTGCCAGCAGCTTACGCCGGGATGGCGGATATGAAAAACTGTTTTTT	CASSLRRDGGYEKLFF
many	.	TRBV27	TRBJ2-5	TGTGCCAGCAGTTTAAGGCTAGCGACGGAGGCCCAGTACTTC	CASSLRLATEAQYF
.	.	TRBV29-1	TRBJ2-5	TGCAGCGTTGTCTTGGCCGGGGAGTCGGAGACCCAGTACTTC	CSVVLAGESETQYF
.	.	TRBV27	TRBJ2-1	TGTGCCAGCAGTTTATTTGCGTACAATGAGCAGTTCTTC	CASSLFAYNEQFF
few	.	TRBV4-3	TRBJ2-7	TGCGCCAGCAGCCAAGATTCCCGGACCGCGAGCTACGAGCAGTACTTC	CASSQDSRTASYEQYF
few	TRBD2	TRBV5-1	TRBJ2-1	TGCGCCAGCAGCTTGAGGCGGGAGTCCAATGAGCAGTTCTTC	CASSLRRESNEQFF
many	.	TRBV30	TRBJ1-1	TGTGCCTGTCGGCCGGCTCAAAAAGCTTTCTTT	CACRPAQKAFF
.	.	TRBV6-5	TRBJ2-7	TGTGCCAGCAGTTTCACTCTTGGGAAGGGAATACCCTACGAGCAGTACTTC	CASSFTLGKGIPYEQYF
many	TRBD1	TRBV20-1	TRBJ2-5	TGCAGTGCTAGACAGGGGGCCGAGGAGACCCAGTACTTC	CSARQGAEETQYF
many	.	TRBV7-2	TRBJ2-7	TGTGCCAGCAGCCCACCTACTATTTACGAGCAGTACTTC	CASSPPTIYEQYF
.	.	TRBV4-3	TRBJ1-2	TGCGCCAGCGAGGGAGACTATGGCTACACCTTC	CASEGDYGYTF
many	.	TRBV28	TRBJ2-2	TGTGCCAGCACAGACAGGCGGCCCTTTTTGGGGGAGCTGTTTTTT	CASTDRRPFLGELFF
many	TRBD2	TRBV12-5	TRBJ2-1	TGTGCTAGTGGTTTGGCGTTTGTCGCGGGAGGCCCCCCCACAAATGAGCAGTTCTTC	CASGLAFVAGGPPTNEQFF
few	TRBD2	TRBV5-6	TRBJ2-7	TGTGCCAGCAGCTCGGAACTAGCGGGACCCTACGAGCAGTACTTC	CASSSELAGPYEQYF
.	TRBD1	TRBV2	TRBJ2-2	TGTGCCAGCAGTGTCCGGGACAGGGTGACCGGGGAGCTGTTTTTT	CASSVRDRVTGELFF
many	TRBD2	TRBV19	TRBJ2-7	TGTGCCAGTAGTATAGGTCCGGGACTAGCGGTCGAGCAGTACTTC	CASSIGPGLAVEQYF
.	.	TRBV14	TRBJ2-3	TGTGCCAGCAGCCAAGGGACACTCAGCACAGATACGCAGTATTTT	CASSQGTLSTDTQYF
.	TRBD2	TRBV12-3/TRBV12-4	TRBJ2-2	TGTGCCAGCAGTTTGGCCGGGACTAGCGGGAGGGGAGCCGGGGAGCTGTTTTTT	CASSLAGTSGRGAGELFF
.	TRBD2	TRBV4-3	TRBJ2-7	TGCGCCAGCAGCTATGGGAGGGCTAGCGTCCCCCACGAGCAGTACTTC	CASSYGRASVPHEQYF
many	TRBD2	TRBV20-1	TRBJ2-1	TGCAGTGCTAGAGTTCCGGGACTAGCGGGAGGAGAGCAGTTCTTC	CSARVPGLAGGEQFF
many	.	TRBV6-2/TRBV6-3	TRBJ2-7	TGTGCCAGCAGAGACTACGAGCAGTACTTC	CASRDYEQYF